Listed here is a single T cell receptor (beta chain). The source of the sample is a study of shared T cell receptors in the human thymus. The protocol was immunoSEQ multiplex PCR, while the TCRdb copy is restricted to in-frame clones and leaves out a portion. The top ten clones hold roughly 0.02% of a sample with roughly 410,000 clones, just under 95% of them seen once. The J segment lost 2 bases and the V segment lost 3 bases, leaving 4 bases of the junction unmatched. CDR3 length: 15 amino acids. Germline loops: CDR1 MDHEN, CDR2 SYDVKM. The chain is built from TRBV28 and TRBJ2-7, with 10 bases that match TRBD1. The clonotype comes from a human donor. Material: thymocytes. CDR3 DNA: TGTGCCAGCAGTTTCGCCGGGACAGGGGCCTACGAGCAGTACTTC. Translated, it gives CASSFAGTGAYEQYF. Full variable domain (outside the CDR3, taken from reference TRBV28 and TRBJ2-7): DVKVTQSSRYLVKRTGEKVFLECVQDMDHENMFWYRQDPGLGLRLIYFSYDVKMKEKGDIPEGYSVSREKKERFSLILESASTNQTSMYLCASSFAGTGAYEQYFGPGTRLTVT.